A selection of T cell receptor beta chains follows, all from one sample in a study of blood T cells in healthy people across ages. Each CDR3 protein gets one entry after TCRdb re-called the 5' RACE reads with MiXCR. The sample has some 760,000 distinct CDR3 sequences, 20% to 30% seen once. These data also featured in a second study, about T cells of mothers and their children.

Sequenced material: blood. The receptors stem from a boy aged 5-17 years in good health. CDR3s include the opening cysteine and the closing phenylalanine or tryptophan. D genes are given only for firm matches. Clone size appears in some rows only: once, few, many, or a class for an expanded clone.

v_gene	len	j_gene	d_gene	abundance	CDR3nt	CDR3aa
TRBV9	15	TRBJ1-4	TRBD1	few	TGTGCCAGCAGCGGCCCGACAGGGACTAATGAAAAACTGTTTTTT	CASSGPTGTNEKLFF
TRBV20-1	12	TRBJ2-7	NA	NA	TGCAGTGCAACCAGGGAATTCTACGAGCAGTACTTC	CSATREFYEQYF
TRBV12-3/TRBV12-4	14	TRBJ2-2	NA	few	TGTGCCAGCAGTTTAATACTCAACACCGGGGAGCTGTTTTTT	CASSLILNTGELFF
TRBV6-2/TRBV6-3	14	TRBJ2-7	TRBD2	NA	TGTGCCAGCAGTTACCAAGGGACTATCTACGAGCAGTACTTC	CASSYQGTIYEQYF
TRBV4-1	20	TRBJ2-7	NA	NA	TGCGCCAGCAGCCCTAGGCTCGGGGTCTCACGTTCAGGCGTCTCCTACGAGCAGTACTTC	CASSPRLGVSRSGVSYEQYF
TRBV11-2	12	TRBJ1-1	NA	NA	TGTGCCAGCAGTCTTAATCCGCCTGGAGCTTTCTTT	CASSLNPPGAFF
TRBV7-9	14	TRBJ2-7	TRBD2	NA	TGTGCCAGCAGCTTAATAGCGGGAGGGCCCGAGCAGTACTTC	CASSLIAGGPEQYF
TRBV20-1	14	TRBJ2-5	NA	few	TGCAGTGCTAGTGATCCGGGTAGCGCGGAGACCCAGTACTTC	CSASDPGSAETQYF
TRBV7-6	16	TRBJ2-5	NA	few	TGTGCCAGCAGCTTAGAAGTCCCGCGTCCGGGGGAGACCCAGTACTTC	CASSLEVPRPGETQYF
TRBV7-2	16	TRBJ1-2	NA	NA	TGTGCCAGCAGCCCAGGGAAGACAGGACCGATCTATGGCTACACCTTC	CASSPGKTGPIYGYTF
TRBV12-3/TRBV12-4	15	TRBJ2-3	TRBD2	NA	TGTGCCAGCAGTCCGAGGCGACTAGCGGGAGATACGCAGTATTTT	CASSPRRLAGDTQYF
TRBV4-2	16	TRBJ2-4	TRBD2	NA	TGTGCCAGCAGCCAAGATCTCAGCGGGGGACTGGGCATTCAGTACTTC	CASSQDLSGGLGIQYF
TRBV27	13	TRBJ2-5	NA	NA	TGTGCCAGCAGCAAACGGGGGGCTGAGACCCAGTACTTC	CASSKRGAETQYF
TRBV4-3	15	TRBJ1-2	NA	NA	TGCGCCAGCAGCCCTGAGCGATCAGGGAACTATGGCTACACCTTC	CASSPERSGNYGYTF
TRBV5-1	12	TRBJ2-1	TRBD2	NA	TGCGCCAGCAGCACTAGCGGGAGTGAGCAGTTCTTC	CASSTSGSEQFF
TRBV25-1	16	TRBJ2-1	TRBD2	few	TGTGCCAGCAGTGACTTAGCGGGAGTGTCCTACAATGAGCAGTTCTTC	CASSDLAGVSYNEQFF
TRBV5-1	15	TRBJ2-7	TRBD2	NA	TGCGCCAGCAACCCGGGGGGAGGACCTTCCTACGAGCAGTACTTC	CASNPGGGPSYEQYF
TRBV4-1	15	TRBJ2-7	TRBD1	few	TGCGCCAGCAGCCAAGAGGGACAGGGGGTATACGAGCAGTACTTC	CASSQEGQGVYEQYF
TRBV28	15	TRBJ2-4	TRBD1	few	TGTGCCAGCAGCCCAGGGGGCCTCACCAAAAACATTCAGTACTTC	CASSPGGLTKNIQYF
TRBV29-1	14	TRBJ1-2	NA	few	TGCAGCGTTGAAGATCGGATGGGGAACGGGGCCTACACCTTC	CSVEDRMGNGAYTF
TRBV24-1	15	TRBJ2-1	NA	few	TGTGCCACCAGTGATTTGGTTGGTACGGGGAATGAGCAGTTCTTC	CATSDLVGTGNEQFF
TRBV20-1	12	TRBJ2-7	NA	NA	TGCAGTGCTCTGGACGACTCCTACGAGCAGTACTTC	CSALDDSYEQYF
TRBV29-1	12	TRBJ2-7	NA	few	TGCAGCGTTGGACGTAACTCCTACGAGCAGTACTTC	CSVGRNSYEQYF
TRBV12-3/TRBV12-4	17	TRBJ2-5	TRBD2	few	TGTGCCAGCAGTATTGGGGCCTCTAGCGGGGGTGGAGAGACCCAGTACTTC	CASSIGASSGGGETQYF
TRBV9	14	TRBJ2-7	TRBD1	few	TGTGCCAGCAGCGCGGGACAGTCCTCCTACGAGCAGTACTTC	CASSAGQSSYEQYF
TRBV20-1	15	TRBJ2-7	TRBD2	few	TGCAGCAGTACGTTCCCGGGACTAGATGGTCACGAGCAGTACTTC	CSSTFPGLDGHEQYF
TRBV9	15	TRBJ2-7	TRBD2	few	TGTGCCAGCAGCGTAACCAGCGGGGGGTTAAACGAGCAGTACTTC	CASSVTSGGLNEQYF
TRBV15	13	TRBJ2-3	NA	few	TGTGCCACCAGCACCCAGGGTTCCTATACGCAGTATTTT	CATSTQGSYTQYF
TRBV7-9	12	TRBJ1-1	NA	NA	TGTGCCAGCAGCTATTCGGGACACGCAACTTTCTTT	CASSYSGHATFF
TRBV9	16	TRBJ2-1	TRBD2	NA	TGTGCCAGCAGCGATAGGCTAGCGGGGTTATACAATGAGCAGTTCTTC	CASSDRLAGLYNEQFF
TRBV7-9	18	TRBJ2-1	TRBD2	few	TGTGCCAGCAGCTTAGCAGGGACTAGCGGGAGGGCCAGGAATGAGCAGTTCTTC	CASSLAGTSGRARNEQFF